This is a list of T cell receptor beta chains from one sample in a study of blood T cell repertoires in COVID-19. Clones were read by immunoSEQ multiplex PCR, and TCRdb kept only the in-frame ones, dropping some. The sample shows about 100,000 clones, 70% to 90% of them seen only once. The sequencing sample was made of peripheral blood. Every receptor here comes from a man aged 50-60 years with active or convalescent COVID-19. The CDR3 runs from the conserved cysteine through the conserved F or W. D genes are given only for firm matches. Clone size is stated in some rows and not others, as once, few, many or a class when expanded.

d_gene: TRBD2
abundance: NA
v_gene: TRBV5-1
j_gene: TRBJ2-1
CDR3nt: TGCGCCAGCAGCTTGGCCTTCCTAGCGGACTACAATGAGCAGTTCTTC
CDR3aa: CASSLAFLADYNEQFF

d_gene: NA
abundance: NA
v_gene: TRBV19
j_gene: TRBJ1-1
CDR3nt: TGTGCCAGTAGGCTGAGGGCTTTGAGGGACACTGAAGCTTTCTTT
CDR3aa: CASRLRALRDTEAFF

d_gene: NA
abundance: NA
v_gene: TRBV3-1/TRBV3-2
j_gene: TRBJ2-5
CDR3nt: TGTGCCAGCAGCCAAGAACTGGAGTCTAGAGAGACCCAGTACTTC
CDR3aa: CASSQELESRETQYF

d_gene: TRBD1
abundance: NA
v_gene: TRBV7-9
j_gene: TRBJ2-1
CDR3nt: TGTGCCAGCAGCTATACAGGGGGCGCTTACAATGAGCAGTTCTTC
CDR3aa: CASSYTGGAYNEQFF

d_gene: TRBD2
abundance: NA
v_gene: TRBV15
j_gene: TRBJ2-5
CDR3nt: TGTGCCACCAGCAGAGATCGGGGGGTCGAGACCCAGTACTTC
CDR3aa: CATSRDRGVETQYF

d_gene: NA
abundance: once
v_gene: TRBV29-1
j_gene: TRBJ1-1
CDR3nt: TGCAGCGTCCGGCGGACTGAAGCTTTCTTT
CDR3aa: CSVRRTEAFF

d_gene: NA
abundance: once
v_gene: TRBV6-5
j_gene: TRBJ1-5
CDR3nt: TGTGCCAGCAGTTACTCTTACAATCAGCCCCAGCATTTT
CDR3aa: CASSYSYNQPQHF

d_gene: NA
abundance: NA
v_gene: TRBV7-9
j_gene: TRBJ1-6
CDR3nt: TGTGCCAGCAGCTTAGGAGGACAAACGGAATCACCCCTCCACTTT
CDR3aa: CASSLGGQTESPLHF

d_gene: TRBD2
abundance: NA
v_gene: TRBV15
j_gene: TRBJ2-5
CDR3nt: TGTGCCACCAGCAGAGGAATAGCGGGACCACAAGAGACCCAGTACTTC
CDR3aa: CATSRGIAGPQETQYF

d_gene: TRBD2
abundance: NA
v_gene: TRBV9
j_gene: TRBJ2-6
CDR3nt: TGTGCCAGCAGCTCCCTTAGGTACGGGAGGAACGCTGGGGCCAACGTCCTGACTTTC
CDR3aa: CASSSLRYGRNAGANVLTF

d_gene: NA
abundance: NA
v_gene: TRBV28
j_gene: TRBJ2-3
CDR3nt: TGTGCCAGCAGTCTTGGACTGAGCACAGATACGCAGTATTTT
CDR3aa: CASSLGLSTDTQYF

d_gene: TRBD2
abundance: NA
v_gene: TRBV24-1
j_gene: TRBJ2-5
CDR3nt: TGTGCCACCAGTGATTTTAGCGGGAGGCCTGAGACCCAGTACTTC
CDR3aa: CATSDFSGRPETQYF

d_gene: NA
abundance: NA
v_gene: TRBV5-1
j_gene: TRBJ2-7
CDR3nt: TGCGCCAGCAGCTCGGTTCCCGGGACATTGAGCTCCTACGAGCAGTACTTC
CDR3aa: CASSSVPGTLSSYEQYF

d_gene: TRBD1
abundance: NA
v_gene: TRBV4-2
j_gene: TRBJ2-7
CDR3nt: TGTGCCAGCAGCCAAGATCCCGGGGCAGGGGGATACGAGCAGTACTTC
CDR3aa: CASSQDPGAGGYEQYF

d_gene: TRBD1
abundance: NA
v_gene: TRBV19
j_gene: TRBJ1-1
CDR3nt: TGTGCCAGTAGTGAGGGACAGGGGAGAACTGAAGCTTTCTTT
CDR3aa: CASSEGQGRTEAFF

d_gene: TRBD1
abundance: NA
v_gene: TRBV30
j_gene: TRBJ2-3
CDR3nt: TGTGCCTGGTGGGACAGCGCGTTAGATACGCAGTATTTT
CDR3aa: CAWWDSALDTQYF

d_gene: TRBD1
abundance: NA
v_gene: TRBV6-1
j_gene: TRBJ1-5
CDR3nt: TGTGCCAGCAGTGAATCAGGGGGCGTGAATCAGCCCCAGCATTTT
CDR3aa: CASSESGGVNQPQHF

d_gene: TRBD2
abundance: NA
v_gene: TRBV9
j_gene: TRBJ2-7
CDR3nt: TGTGCCAGCAGCCCCCGGAGTAGCGGGACGATTTACGAGCAGTACTTC
CDR3aa: CASSPRSSGTIYEQYF

d_gene: TRBD1
abundance: few
v_gene: TRBV18
j_gene: TRBJ2-7
CDR3nt: TGTGCCAGCTCACCAACCGGACAGGGGCGCTCCTACGAGCAGTACTTC
CDR3aa: CASSPTGQGRSYEQYF

d_gene: NA
abundance: NA
v_gene: TRBV27
j_gene: TRBJ2-2
CDR3nt: TGTGCCAGCAGTTTATTGGCAGGGCCTAACACCGGGGAGCTGTTTTTT
CDR3aa: CASSLLAGPNTGELFF

d_gene: NA
abundance: NA
v_gene: TRBV14
j_gene: TRBJ2-5
CDR3nt: TGTGCCAGCAGCCAGGATGTAGGCGGGGAGACCCAGTACTTC
CDR3aa: CASSQDVGGETQYF

d_gene: TRBD1
abundance: NA
v_gene: TRBV9
j_gene: TRBJ1-4
CDR3nt: TGTGCCAGCAGCCTGGGACAGGGTAATGAAAAACTGTTTTTT
CDR3aa: CASSLGQGNEKLFF

d_gene: NA
abundance: NA
v_gene: TRBV11-3
j_gene: TRBJ2-1
CDR3nt: TGTGCCAGCAGCTTTAGGGGGAGTGGCTACAATGAGCAGTTCTTC
CDR3aa: CASSFRGSGYNEQFF

d_gene: NA
abundance: NA
v_gene: TRBV6-2/TRBV6-3
j_gene: TRBJ2-2
CDR3nt: TGTGCCAGCAGCCCAATGGGAAGCGGGTCCACGGGGGAGCTGTTTTTT
CDR3aa: CASSPMGSGSTGELFF

d_gene: NA
abundance: once
v_gene: TRBV18
j_gene: TRBJ1-2
CDR3nt: TGTGCCAGCTCACTAATCGAGACAGGAATCTATGGCTACACCTTC
CDR3aa: CASSLIETGIYGYTF

d_gene: TRBD2
abundance: NA
v_gene: TRBV27
j_gene: TRBJ2-7
CDR3nt: TGTGCCAGCAGTTTATCCCGGACTAGCGTCTACGAGCAGTACTTC
CDR3aa: CASSLSRTSVYEQYF

d_gene: TRBD1
abundance: NA
v_gene: TRBV7-2
j_gene: TRBJ1-4
CDR3nt: TGTGCCAGCAGCTCAGGGGGCAGTACTACAAATGAAAAACTGTTTTTT
CDR3aa: CASSSGGSTTNEKLFF

d_gene: NA
abundance: NA
v_gene: TRBV10-2
j_gene: TRBJ1-2
CDR3nt: TGCGCCAGCAGCGGGTCGGATGGCTACACCTTC
CDR3aa: CASSGSDGYTF

d_gene: TRBD2
abundance: NA
v_gene: TRBV7-2
j_gene: TRBJ2-7
CDR3nt: TGTGCCAGCAGCTTAGCGGCTAGCGGCCCGTACGAGCAGTACTTC
CDR3aa: CASSLAASGPYEQYF

d_gene: NA
abundance: NA
v_gene: TRBV11-2
j_gene: TRBJ1-3
CDR3nt: TGTGCCAGCATCCTCGGGGGCTCTGGAAACACCATATATTTT
CDR3aa: CASILGGSGNTIYF

d_gene: NA
abundance: NA
v_gene: TRBV5-6
j_gene: TRBJ1-4
CDR3nt: TGTGCCAGCAGCTCCTCTCGACAGGCCTTTAATGAAAAACTGTTTTTT
CDR3aa: CASSSSRQAFNEKLFF

d_gene: TRBD2
abundance: NA
v_gene: TRBV7-2
j_gene: TRBJ2-1
CDR3nt: TGTGCCAGCAGCCAAAGCGGGACCGTTTACAATGAGCAGTTCTTC
CDR3aa: CASSQSGTVYNEQFF

d_gene: TRBD2
abundance: few
v_gene: TRBV27
j_gene: TRBJ2-4
CDR3nt: TGTGCCAGCAGGGGACTAGCAAAAAACATTCAGTACTTC
CDR3aa: CASRGLAKNIQYF

d_gene: TRBD1
abundance: NA
v_gene: TRBV19
j_gene: TRBJ2-7
CDR3nt: TGTGCCAGTAGCCTCGGGACAGGGGGCTACGAGCAGTACTTC
CDR3aa: CASSLGTGGYEQYF

d_gene: NA
abundance: NA
v_gene: TRBV5-8
j_gene: TRBJ2-1
CDR3nt: TGTGCCAGCAGCAAACTAGCTTCCTCCTACAATGAGCAGTTCTTC
CDR3aa: CASSKLASSYNEQFF

d_gene: TRBD1
abundance: NA
v_gene: TRBV29-1
j_gene: TRBJ2-3
CDR3nt: TGCAGCGTTGAAGCATGGACAGGGGGAATCTACACAGATACGCAGTATTTT
CDR3aa: CSVEAWTGGIYTDTQYF

d_gene: TRBD1
abundance: NA
v_gene: TRBV30
j_gene: TRBJ2-1
CDR3nt: TGTGCCTGGAGTGGACAGGGTTGGTATGAGCAGTTCTTC
CDR3aa: CAWSGQGWYEQFF

d_gene: NA
abundance: NA
v_gene: TRBV18
j_gene: TRBJ1-4
CDR3nt: TGTGCCAGCTCACCAGGCGAGGGGACATCAACTAATGAAAAACTGTTTTTT
CDR3aa: CASSPGEGTSTNEKLFF

d_gene: TRBD1
abundance: few
v_gene: TRBV3-1/TRBV3-2
j_gene: TRBJ2-7
CDR3nt: TGTGCCAGCAGCCCGGACAGGGGCTACGAGCAGTACTTC
CDR3aa: CASSPDRGYEQYF

d_gene: NA
abundance: NA
v_gene: TRBV5-1
j_gene: TRBJ2-7
CDR3nt: TGCGCCAGCAGCTTGGAGGCGGGAAGTACCTACGAGCAGTACTTC
CDR3aa: CASSLEAGSTYEQYF

d_gene: TRBD1
abundance: NA
v_gene: TRBV19
j_gene: TRBJ1-5
CDR3nt: TGTGCCAGTAGTATGGTGGGGACAGGAATACAGCCCCAGCATTTT
CDR3aa: CASSMVGTGIQPQHF

d_gene: TRBD1
abundance: once
v_gene: TRBV3-1/TRBV3-2
j_gene: TRBJ1-1
CDR3nt: TGTGCCAGCAGCACTGATCGGACAGGGGGCAACACTGAAGCTTTCTTT
CDR3aa: CASSTDRTGGNTEAFF

d_gene: TRBD1
abundance: NA
v_gene: TRBV29-1
j_gene: TRBJ2-7
CDR3nt: TGCAGCGTTGAGGGGACAGGGGTAGGCGAGCAGTACTTC
CDR3aa: CSVEGTGVGEQYF

d_gene: NA
abundance: NA
v_gene: TRBV6-1
j_gene: TRBJ2-5
CDR3nt: TGTGCCAGCAGTGTAATTGACAGAGGAGACCAAGAGACCCAGTACTTC
CDR3aa: CASSVIDRGDQETQYF